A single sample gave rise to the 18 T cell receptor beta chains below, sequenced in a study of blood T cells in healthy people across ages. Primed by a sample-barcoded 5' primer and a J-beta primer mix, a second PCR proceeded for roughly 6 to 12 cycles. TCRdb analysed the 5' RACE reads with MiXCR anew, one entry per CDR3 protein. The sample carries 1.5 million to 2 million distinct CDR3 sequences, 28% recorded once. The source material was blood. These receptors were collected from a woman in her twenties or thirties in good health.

The CDR3 spells CASSPGGPNSYEQYF. CDR3 nucleotides: TGTGCCAGCTCACCTGGGGGCCCGAATAGTTACGAGCAGTACTTC. The chain links TRBV18 to TRBJ2-7, with D possibly being TRBD1 (6 bases). This CDR3 spans 15 amino acids. The germline CDR1 and CDR2 sequences are KGHSH and LQKENI. V dropped 3 bases and J dropped 4 bases, with 16 bases sitting between them.

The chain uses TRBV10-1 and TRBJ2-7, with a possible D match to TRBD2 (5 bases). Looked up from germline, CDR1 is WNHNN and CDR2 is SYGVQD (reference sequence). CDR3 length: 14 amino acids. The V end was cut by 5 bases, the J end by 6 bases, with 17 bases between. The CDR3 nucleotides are TGCGCCAGCAGTCCCTTACGGGCCGAGGGCGAGCAGTACTTC. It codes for CASSPLRAEGEQYF.

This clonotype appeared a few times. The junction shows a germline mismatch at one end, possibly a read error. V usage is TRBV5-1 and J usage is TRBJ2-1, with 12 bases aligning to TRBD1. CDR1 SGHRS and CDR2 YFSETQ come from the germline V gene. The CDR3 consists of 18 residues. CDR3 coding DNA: TGCACCAGCAACCTAGGGACAGGGGGCGCCGGCTCCTACAATGAGCAGTTCTTC. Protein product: CTSNLGTGGAGSYNEQFF. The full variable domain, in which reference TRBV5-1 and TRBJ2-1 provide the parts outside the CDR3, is KAGVTQTPRYLIKTRGQQVTLSCSPISGHRSVSWYQQTPGQGLQFLFEYFSETQRNKGNFPGRFSGRQFSNSRSEMNVSTLELGDSALYLCTSNLGTGGAGSYNEQFFGPGTRLTVL.

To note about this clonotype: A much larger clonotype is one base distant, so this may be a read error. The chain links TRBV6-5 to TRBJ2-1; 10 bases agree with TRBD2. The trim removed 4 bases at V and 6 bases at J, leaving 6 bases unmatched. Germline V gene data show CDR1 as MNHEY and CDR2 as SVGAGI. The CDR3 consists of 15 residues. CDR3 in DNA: TGTGCCAGCAGTTCCCCTAGCGGGAGTGGCAATGAGCAGTTCTTC. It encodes CASSSPSGSGNEQFF.

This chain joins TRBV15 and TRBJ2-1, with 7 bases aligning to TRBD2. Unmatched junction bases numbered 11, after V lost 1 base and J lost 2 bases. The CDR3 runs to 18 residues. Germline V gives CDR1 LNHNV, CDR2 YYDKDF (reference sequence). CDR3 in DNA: TGTGCCACCAGCAGAGGGGGGGGAGGGCCGGTCCCCTACAATGAGCAGTTCTTC. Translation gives CATSRGGGGPVPYNEQFF.

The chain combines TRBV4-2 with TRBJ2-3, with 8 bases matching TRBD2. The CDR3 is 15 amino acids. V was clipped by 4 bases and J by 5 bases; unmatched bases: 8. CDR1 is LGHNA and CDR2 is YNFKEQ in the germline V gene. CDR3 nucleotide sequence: TGTGCCAGCAGCCTGGAAGCGGGGGAGAAAGATACGCAGTATTTT. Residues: CASSLEAGEKDTQYF.

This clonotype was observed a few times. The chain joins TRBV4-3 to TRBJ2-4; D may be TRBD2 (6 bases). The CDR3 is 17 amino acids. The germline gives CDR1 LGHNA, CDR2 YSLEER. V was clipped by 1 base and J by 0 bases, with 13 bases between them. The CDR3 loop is CASSQGVGLRAKNIQYF. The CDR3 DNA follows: TGCGCCAGCAGCCAAGGGGTGGGACTCCGAGCCAAAAACATTCAGTACTTC.

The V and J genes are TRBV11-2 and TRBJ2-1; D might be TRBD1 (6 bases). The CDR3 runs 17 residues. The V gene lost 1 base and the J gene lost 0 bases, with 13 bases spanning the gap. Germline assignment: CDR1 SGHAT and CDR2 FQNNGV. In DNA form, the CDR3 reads TGTGCCAGCAGCTTAGTTCCAGGGGCGAACTCCTACAATGAGCAGTTCTTC. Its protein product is CASSLVPGANSYNEQFF. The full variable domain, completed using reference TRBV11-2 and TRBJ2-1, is EAGVAQSPRYKIIEKRQSVAFWCNPISGHATLYWYQQILGQGPKLLIQFQNNGVVDDSQLPKDRFSAERLKGVDSTLKIQPAKLEDSAVYLCASSLVPGANSYNEQFFGPGTRLTVL.

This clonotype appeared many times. The CDR3 reads CASSLVTSGSWETQYF. CDR3 nucleotides: TGTGCCAGCAGCTTGGTGACTAGCGGGAGTTGGGAGACCCAGTACTTC. The gene calls are TRBV5-6 and TRBJ2-5; 12 bases map to TRBD2. Losses at the gene ends were 0 bases for V and 5 bases for J; bases not matched to a gene: 5. Germline V gene lookup returns CDR1 SGHDT and CDR2 YYEEEE. This CDR3 spans 16 amino acids.

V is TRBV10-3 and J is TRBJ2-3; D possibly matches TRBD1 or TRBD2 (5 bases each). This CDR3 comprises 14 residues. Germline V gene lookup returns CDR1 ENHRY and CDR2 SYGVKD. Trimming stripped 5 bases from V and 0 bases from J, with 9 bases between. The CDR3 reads CAISTGTSTDTQYF. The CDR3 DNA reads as TGTGCCATCAGTACCGGGACCAGCACAGATACGCAGTATTTT.

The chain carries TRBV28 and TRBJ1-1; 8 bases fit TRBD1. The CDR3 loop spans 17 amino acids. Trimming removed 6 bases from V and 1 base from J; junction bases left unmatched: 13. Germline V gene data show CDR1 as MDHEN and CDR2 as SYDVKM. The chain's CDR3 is CASRTGENPAWNTEAFF. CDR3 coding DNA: TGTGCCAGCAGGACAGGGGAGAATCCAGCCTGGAACACTGAAGCTTTCTTT. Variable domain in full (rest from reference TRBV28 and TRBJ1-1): DVKVTQSSRYLVKRTGEKVFLECVQDMDHENMFWYRQDPGLGLRLIYFSYDVKMKEKGDIPEGYSVSREKKERFSLILESASTNQTSMYLCASRTGENPAWNTEAFFGQGTRLTVV.

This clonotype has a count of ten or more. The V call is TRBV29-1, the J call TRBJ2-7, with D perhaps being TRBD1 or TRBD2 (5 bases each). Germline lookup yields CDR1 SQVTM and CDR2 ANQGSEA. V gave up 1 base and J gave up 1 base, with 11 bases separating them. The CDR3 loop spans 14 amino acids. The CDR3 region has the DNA TGCAGCGTTGAAGGGGACGGCACATCCTACGAGCAGTACTTC. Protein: CSVEGDGTSYEQYF.

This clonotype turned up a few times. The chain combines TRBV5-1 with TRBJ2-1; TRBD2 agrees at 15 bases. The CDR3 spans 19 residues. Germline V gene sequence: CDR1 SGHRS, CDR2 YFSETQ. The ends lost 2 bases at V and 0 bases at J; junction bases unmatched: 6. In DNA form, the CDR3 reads TGCGCCAGCAGCTTACCGGGACTAGCGGGAGGTAGCTCCTACAATGAGCAGTTCTTC. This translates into CASSLPGLAGGSSYNEQFF.

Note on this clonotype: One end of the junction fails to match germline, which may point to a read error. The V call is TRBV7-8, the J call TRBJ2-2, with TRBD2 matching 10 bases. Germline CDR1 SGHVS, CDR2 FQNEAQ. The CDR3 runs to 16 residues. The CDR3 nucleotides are TGTGCCAACAGCCCCGCGGGACTAGCGAAATCCGGGGAACTGTTTTTT. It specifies CANSPAGLAKSGELFF.

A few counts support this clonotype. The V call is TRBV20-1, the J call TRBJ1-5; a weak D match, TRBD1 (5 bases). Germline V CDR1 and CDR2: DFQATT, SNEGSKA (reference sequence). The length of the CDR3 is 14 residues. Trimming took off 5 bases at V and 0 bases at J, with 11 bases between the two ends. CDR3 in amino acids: CSAVPGRSNQPQHF. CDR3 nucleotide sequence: TGCAGTGCTGTACCGGGACGTAGCAATCAGCCCCAGCATTTT.

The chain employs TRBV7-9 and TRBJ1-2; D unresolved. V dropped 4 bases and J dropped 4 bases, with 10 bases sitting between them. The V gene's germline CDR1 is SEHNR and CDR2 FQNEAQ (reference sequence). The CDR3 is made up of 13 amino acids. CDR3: CASSSRLPYGYTF. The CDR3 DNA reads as TGTGCCAGCAGCTCAAGGCTACCCTATGGCTACACCTTC.

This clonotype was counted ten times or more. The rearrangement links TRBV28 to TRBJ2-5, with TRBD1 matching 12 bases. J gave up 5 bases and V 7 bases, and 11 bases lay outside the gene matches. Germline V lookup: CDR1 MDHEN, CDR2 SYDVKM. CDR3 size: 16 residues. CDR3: CASNLGQGALQETQYF. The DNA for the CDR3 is TGTGCCAGCAATCTGGGACAGGGGGCGCTACAGGAGACCCAGTACTTC.

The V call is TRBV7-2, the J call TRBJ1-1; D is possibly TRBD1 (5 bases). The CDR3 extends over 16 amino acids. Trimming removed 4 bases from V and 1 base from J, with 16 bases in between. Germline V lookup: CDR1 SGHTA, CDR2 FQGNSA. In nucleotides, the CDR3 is TGTGCCAGCAGCTGGGGCAGGACCCCCCGGAACACTGAAGCTTTCTTT. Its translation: CASSWGRTPRNTEAFF.